The present T cell receptor (beta chain) was sequenced within a study of T cell clonotyping in hematopoietic cell transplantation. This clone was counted between two and nine times. The antigen remains unidentified. Sequenced by immunoSEQ multiplex PCR; TCRdb stores in-frame clones only, minus some. The table includes 10,000 to 15,000 clones, 80% to 90% detected once. The study, taken as a whole, reports: Broader posttransplant TCR repertoire diversity was predicted by graft donor and pretransplant recipient Inverse Simpson Index values. After transplant, recipient diversity fell while pathologically expanded clonotypes grew through day 180.

Trimming removed 2 bases at V and 1 base at J, with 5 bases between. The CDR3 covers 14 residues. Germline-derived CDR1 and CDR2 are MNHEY and SVGAGI. The clonotype originates from a human donor who either received an allogeneic hematopoietic cell transplant for a myeloid malignancy or was a related donor (not recorded which). Some clones in this sample may be carry-over from other donors' samples. V is TRBV6-5 and J is TRBJ2-2; no clear D. Sequencing used peripheral blood mononuclear cells. CDR3 loop: CASSYNENTGELFF. Here the CDR3 DNA reads TGTGCCAGCAGTTACAATGAGAACACCGGGGAGCTGTTTTTT.